These T cell receptor beta chains were read from a single sample in a study of T cells after yellow fever vaccination. TCRdb analysed the 5' RACE reads with MiXCR anew, one entry per CDR3 protein. This table has 300,000 to 350,000 distinct CDR3 sequences, approximately 4.5% appearing once. Sequenced here: PBMCs, sampled 15 days after the yellow fever booster vaccination. The receptor set was obtained from a man younger than 35 who received the YFV17D yellow fever vaccine. Both conserved end residues are part of each CDR3. The order of the fields is CDR3 length, J gene, V gene, CDR3 protein.

cdr3_length: 16; j_call: TRBJ1-2; v_call: TRBV27; cdr3_aa: CASSSLLMGPRPGYTF
cdr3_length: 17; j_call: TRBJ1-2; v_call: TRBV7-2; cdr3_aa: CASSLELTGGGYYGYTF
cdr3_length: 21; j_call: TRBJ1-2; v_call: TRBV4-2; cdr3_aa: CASSQDMQGRLGRTTNYGYTF
cdr3_length: 15; j_call: TRBJ2-7; v_call: TRBV7-2; cdr3_aa: CASSFDGTEPYEQYF
cdr3_length: 16; j_call: TRBJ2-2; v_call: TRBV5-5; cdr3_aa: CASSLVGGTNTGELFF
cdr3_length: 14; j_call: TRBJ2-7; v_call: TRBV5-1; cdr3_aa: CASTPGGQPTEQYF
cdr3_length: 13; j_call: TRBJ2-3; v_call: TRBV7-6; cdr3_aa: CASRESGGQTQYF
cdr3_length: 15; j_call: TRBJ1-6; v_call: TRBV5-5; cdr3_aa: CASSARGPLNSPLHF
cdr3_length: 14; j_call: TRBJ2-5; v_call: TRBV5-1; cdr3_aa: CASSLDVGAGTQYF
cdr3_length: 13; j_call: TRBJ1-1; v_call: TRBV20-1; cdr3_aa: CSARGYVNTEAFF
cdr3_length: 12; j_call: TRBJ2-4; v_call: TRBV30; cdr3_aa: CAWSPAKNIQYF
cdr3_length: 14; j_call: TRBJ2-5; v_call: TRBV20-1; cdr3_aa: CSAPLSSGEETQYF
cdr3_length: 13; j_call: TRBJ1-1; v_call: TRBV5-6; cdr3_aa: CASSFRTNTEAFF
cdr3_length: 17; j_call: TRBJ2-3; v_call: TRBV3-1; cdr3_aa: CASSQDRSGVKADTQYF
cdr3_length: 17; j_call: TRBJ2-3; v_call: TRBV4-1; cdr3_aa: CASSPPWGRGGRDTQYF
cdr3_length: 15; j_call: TRBJ1-3; v_call: TRBV7-9; cdr3_aa: CASSLQPDSGNTIYF
cdr3_length: 17; j_call: TRBJ1-2; v_call: TRBV3-1; cdr3_aa: CASSQDQSDRGVYGYTF
cdr3_length: 13; j_call: TRBJ2-2; v_call: TRBV28; cdr3_aa: CASSSQNTGELFF